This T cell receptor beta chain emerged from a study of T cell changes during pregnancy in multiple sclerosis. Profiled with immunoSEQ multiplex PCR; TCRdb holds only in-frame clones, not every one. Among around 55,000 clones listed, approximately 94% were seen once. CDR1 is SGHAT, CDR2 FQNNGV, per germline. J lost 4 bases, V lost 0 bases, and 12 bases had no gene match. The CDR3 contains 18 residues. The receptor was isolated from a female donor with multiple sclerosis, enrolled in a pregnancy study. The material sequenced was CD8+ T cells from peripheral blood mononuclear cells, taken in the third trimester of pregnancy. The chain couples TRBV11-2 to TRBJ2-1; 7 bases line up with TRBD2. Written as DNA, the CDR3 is TGTGCCAGCAGCTTAGAGGGGGGGTTTGCCCCGGGATACAATGAGCAGTTCTTC. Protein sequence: CASSLEGGFAPGYNEQFF. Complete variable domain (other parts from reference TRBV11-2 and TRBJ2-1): EAGVAQSPRYKIIEKRQSVAFWCNPISGHATLYWYQQILGQGPKLLIQFQNNGVVDDSQLPKDRFSAERLKGVDSTLKIQPAKLEDSAVYLCASSLEGGFAPGYNEQFFGPGTRLTVL.